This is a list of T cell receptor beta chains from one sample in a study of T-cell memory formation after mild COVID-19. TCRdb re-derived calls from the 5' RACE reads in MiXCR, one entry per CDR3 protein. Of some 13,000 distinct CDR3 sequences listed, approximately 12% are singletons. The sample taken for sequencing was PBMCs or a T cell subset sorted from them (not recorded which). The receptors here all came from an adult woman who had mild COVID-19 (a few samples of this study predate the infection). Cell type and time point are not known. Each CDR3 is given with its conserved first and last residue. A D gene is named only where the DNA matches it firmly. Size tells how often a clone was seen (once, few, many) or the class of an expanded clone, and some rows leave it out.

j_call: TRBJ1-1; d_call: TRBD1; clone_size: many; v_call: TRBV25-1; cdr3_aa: CASSEGQGAFF; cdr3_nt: TGTGCCAGCAGTGAAGGACAGGGGGCTTTCTTT
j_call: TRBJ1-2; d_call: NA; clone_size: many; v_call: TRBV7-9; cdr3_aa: CASSPAPTLYGYTF; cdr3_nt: TGTGCCAGCAGCCCGGCCCCGACCCTCTATGGCTACACCTTC
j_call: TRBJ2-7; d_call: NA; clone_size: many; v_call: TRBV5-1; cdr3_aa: CASSLYEGYYEQYF; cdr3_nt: TGCGCCAGCAGCTTGTATGAGGGGTACTACGAGCAGTACTTC
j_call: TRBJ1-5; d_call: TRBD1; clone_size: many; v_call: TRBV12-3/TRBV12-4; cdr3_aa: CASSRRTGVSNQPQHF; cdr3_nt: TGTGCCAGCAGCCGGAGGACAGGGGTAAGCAATCAGCCCCAGCATTTT
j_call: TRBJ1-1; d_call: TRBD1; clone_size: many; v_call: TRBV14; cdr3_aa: CASSSRTGWENTEAFF; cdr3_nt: TGTGCCAGCAGCTCCCGGACAGGGTGGGAGAACACTGAAGCTTTCTTT
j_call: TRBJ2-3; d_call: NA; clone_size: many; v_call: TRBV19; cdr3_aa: CASSIVAVTDTQYF; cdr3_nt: TGTGCCAGTAGTATAGTGGCAGTCACAGATACGCAGTATTTT
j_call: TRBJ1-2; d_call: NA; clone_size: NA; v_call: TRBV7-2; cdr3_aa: CASSPGSLVNYGYTF; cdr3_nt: TGTGCCAGCAGTCCGGGGTCCCTGGTAAACTATGGCTACACCTTC
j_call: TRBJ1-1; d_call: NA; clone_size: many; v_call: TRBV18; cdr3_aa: CASSPFAGGNTEAFF; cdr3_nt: TGTGCCAGCTCACCATTCGCGGGGGGGAACACTGAAGCTTTCTTT
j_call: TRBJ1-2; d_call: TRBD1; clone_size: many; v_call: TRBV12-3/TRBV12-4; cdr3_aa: CAIRTGGYGYTF; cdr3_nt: TGTGCCATCAGGACAGGGGGCTATGGCTACACCTTC
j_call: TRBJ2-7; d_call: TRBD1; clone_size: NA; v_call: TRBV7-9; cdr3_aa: CASSLDGTGVYEQYF; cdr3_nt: TGTGCCAGCAGCTTGGACGGGACAGGGGTCTACGAGCAGTACTTC
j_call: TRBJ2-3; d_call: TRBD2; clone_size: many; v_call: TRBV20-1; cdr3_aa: CSARGSGSFDTQYF; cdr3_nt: TGCAGTGCTAGAGGTAGCGGGAGTTTCGATACGCAGTATTTT
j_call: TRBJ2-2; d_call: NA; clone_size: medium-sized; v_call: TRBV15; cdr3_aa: CATSRVSGLMSGELFF; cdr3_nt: TGTGCCACCAGCAGAGTTAGCGGCCTAATGTCCGGGGAGCTGTTTTTT
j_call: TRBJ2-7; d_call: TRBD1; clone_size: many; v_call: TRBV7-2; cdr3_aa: CASSLAGTGIYYSYEQYF; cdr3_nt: TGTGCCAGCAGCTTAGCCGGGACAGGTATTTATTATTCCTACGAGCAGTACTTC
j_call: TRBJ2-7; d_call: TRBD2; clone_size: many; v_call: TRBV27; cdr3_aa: CASSLRLAGPYEQYF; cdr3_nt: TGTGCCAGCAGTTTACGGCTAGCGGGGCCATACGAGCAGTACTTC
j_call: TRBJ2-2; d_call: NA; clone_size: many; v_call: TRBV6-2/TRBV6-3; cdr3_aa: CASSSRNTGELFF; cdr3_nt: TGTGCCAGCAGTTCTAGAAACACCGGGGAGCTGTTTTTT
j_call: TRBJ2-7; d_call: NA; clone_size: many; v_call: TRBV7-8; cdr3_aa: CASSSGVDSSYEQYF; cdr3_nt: TGTGCCAGCAGCTCGGGGGTGGATAGCTCCTACGAGCAGTACTTC
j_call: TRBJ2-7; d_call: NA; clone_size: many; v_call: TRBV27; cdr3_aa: CASSWGADIYYEQYF; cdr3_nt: TGTGCCAGCAGCTGGGGAGCCGACATTTACTACGAGCAGTACTTC
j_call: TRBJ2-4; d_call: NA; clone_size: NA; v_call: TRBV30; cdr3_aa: CAGTGILAKNIQYF; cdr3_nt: TGTGCCGGGACCGGGATTTTAGCCAAAAACATTCAGTACTTC
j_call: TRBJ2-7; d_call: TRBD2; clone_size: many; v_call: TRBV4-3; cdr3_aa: CASSQGTSGIFYEQYF; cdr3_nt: TGCGCCAGCAGCCAAGGGACTAGCGGGATCTTCTACGAGCAGTACTTC
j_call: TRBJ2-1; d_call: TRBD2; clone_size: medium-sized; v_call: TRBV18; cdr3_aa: CASSQLAGGTYNEQFF; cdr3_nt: TGTGCCAGCTCCCAACTAGCGGGAGGTACCTACAATGAGCAGTTCTTC
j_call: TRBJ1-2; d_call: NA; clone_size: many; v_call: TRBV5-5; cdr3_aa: CASSPPPRDTLNYGYTF; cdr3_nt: TGTGCCAGCAGCCCACCGCCGCGGGACACACTAAACTATGGCTACACCTTC
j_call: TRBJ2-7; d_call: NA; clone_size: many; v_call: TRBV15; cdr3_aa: CATSGMGGTYEQYF; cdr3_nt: TGTGCCACCAGCGGGATGGGGGGAACCTACGAGCAGTACTTC
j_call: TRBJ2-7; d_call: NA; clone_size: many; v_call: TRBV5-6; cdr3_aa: CASSPGTPRSYEQYF; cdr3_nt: TGTGCCAGCAGCCCCGGGACACCCCGGTCCTACGAGCAGTACTTC
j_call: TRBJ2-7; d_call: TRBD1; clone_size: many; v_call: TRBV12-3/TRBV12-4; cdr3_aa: CASSSGTGIGAYEQYF; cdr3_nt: TGTGCCAGCAGTTCCGGGACAGGGATTGGAGCCTACGAGCAGTACTTC
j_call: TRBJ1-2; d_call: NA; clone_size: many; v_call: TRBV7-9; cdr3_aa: CASTAPGHPLDGYTF; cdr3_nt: TGTGCCAGCACTGCTCCTGGACACCCCCTCGATGGCTACACCTTC
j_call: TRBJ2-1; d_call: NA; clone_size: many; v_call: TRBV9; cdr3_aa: CASSVDGAYSYNEQFF; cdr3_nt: TGTGCCAGCAGCGTAGATGGGGCCTACTCCTACAATGAGCAGTTCTTC
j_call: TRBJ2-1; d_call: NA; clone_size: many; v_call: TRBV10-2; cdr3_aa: CASSDPGRGLDEQFF; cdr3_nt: TGCGCCAGCAGTGACCCGGGGAGGGGGCTTGATGAGCAGTTCTTC
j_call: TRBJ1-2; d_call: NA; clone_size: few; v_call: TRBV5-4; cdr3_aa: CASSFSYRGGYTF; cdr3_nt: TGTGCCAGCAGCTTTTCTTACAGAGGTGGCTACACCTTC
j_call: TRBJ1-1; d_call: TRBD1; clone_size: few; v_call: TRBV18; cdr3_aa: CASSEGAIRNTEAFF; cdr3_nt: TGTGCCAGCTCCGAGGGGGCGATTCGGAACACTGAAGCTTTCTTT
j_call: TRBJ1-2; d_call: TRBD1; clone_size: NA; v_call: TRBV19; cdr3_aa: CASVGTDNYGYTF; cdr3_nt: TGTGCCTCTGTCGGGACAGACAACTATGGCTACACCTTC
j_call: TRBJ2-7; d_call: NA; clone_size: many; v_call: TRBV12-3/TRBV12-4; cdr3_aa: CASSFRGAPPEQYF; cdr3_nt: TGTGCCAGCAGTTTCAGGGGGGCACCTCCCGAGCAGTACTTC
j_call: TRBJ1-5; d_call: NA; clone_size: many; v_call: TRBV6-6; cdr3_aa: CASSTNSNQPQHF; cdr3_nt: TGTGCCAGCAGTACAAATAGCAATCAGCCCCAGCATTTT
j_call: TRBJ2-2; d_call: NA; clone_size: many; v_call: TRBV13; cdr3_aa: CASSLRGAHTGELFF; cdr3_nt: TGTGCCAGCAGCTTAAGGGGGGCGCACACCGGGGAGCTGTTTTTT
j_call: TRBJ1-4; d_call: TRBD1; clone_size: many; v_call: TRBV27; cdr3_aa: CASSYQGANEKLFF; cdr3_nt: TGTGCCAGCAGCTATCAGGGGGCGAATGAAAAACTGTTTTTT
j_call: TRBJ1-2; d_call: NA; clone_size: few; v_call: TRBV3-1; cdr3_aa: CASSQDSQPPFYGYTF; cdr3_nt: TGTGCCAGCAGCCAAGATTCTCAGCCCCCATTTTATGGCTACACCTTC
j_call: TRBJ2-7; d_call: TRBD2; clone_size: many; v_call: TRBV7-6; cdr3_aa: CASSPFSGSDYEQYF; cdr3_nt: TGTGCCAGCAGCCCCTTTAGCGGGAGCGACTACGAGCAGTACTTC
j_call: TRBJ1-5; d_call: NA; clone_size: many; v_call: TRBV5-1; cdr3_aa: CASSPDGNSNQPQHF; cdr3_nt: TGCGCCAGCAGCCCTGACGGGAATAGCAATCAGCCCCAGCATTTT
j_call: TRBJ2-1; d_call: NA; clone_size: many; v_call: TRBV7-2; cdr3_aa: CASSVPGLHDNEQFF; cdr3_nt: TGTGCCAGCAGCGTCCCAGGCCTACACGACAATGAGCAGTTCTTC
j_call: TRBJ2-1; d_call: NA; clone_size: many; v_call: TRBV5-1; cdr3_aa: CASSLGGFDEQFF; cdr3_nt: TGCGCCAGCAGCTTGGGGGGGTTCGATGAGCAGTTCTTC
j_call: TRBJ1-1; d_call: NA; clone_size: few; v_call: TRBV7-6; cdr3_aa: CASSLGGQNTEAFF; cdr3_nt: TGTGCCAGCAGCTTAGGGGGACAGAACACTGAAGCTTTCTTT
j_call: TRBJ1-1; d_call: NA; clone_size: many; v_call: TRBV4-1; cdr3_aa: CASSQDSQGYTEAFF; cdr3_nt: TGCGCCAGCAGCCAAGATAGCCAGGGCTACACTGAAGCTTTCTTT
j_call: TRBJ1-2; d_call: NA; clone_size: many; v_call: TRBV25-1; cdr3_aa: CASSESDGKGEANYGYTF; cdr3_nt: TGTGCCAGCAGTGAATCAGACGGAAAGGGGGAAGCTAACTATGGCTACACCTTC
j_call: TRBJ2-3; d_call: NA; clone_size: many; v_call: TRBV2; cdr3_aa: CASLSPRVYVFSTDTQYF; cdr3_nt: TGTGCCAGCCTCTCCCCGCGGGTTTACGTCTTTAGCACAGATACGCAGTATTTT
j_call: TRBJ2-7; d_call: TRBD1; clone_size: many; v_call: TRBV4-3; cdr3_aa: CASSQDRDRLYEQYF; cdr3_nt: TGCGCCAGCAGCCAAGACCGGGACAGACTCTACGAGCAGTACTTC
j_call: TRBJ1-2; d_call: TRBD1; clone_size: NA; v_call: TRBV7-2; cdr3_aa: CASSPPGQGSGYTF; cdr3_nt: TGTGCCAGCAGCCCCCCGGGACAGGGGTCTGGCTACACCTTC
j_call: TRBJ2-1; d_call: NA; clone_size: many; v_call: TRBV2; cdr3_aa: CASSVGRSLGEQFF; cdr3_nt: TGTGCCAGCAGTGTGGGGAGGTCTCTGGGTGAGCAGTTCTTC
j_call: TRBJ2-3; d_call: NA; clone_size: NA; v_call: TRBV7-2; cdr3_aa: CASSFATDTQYF; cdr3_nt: TGTGCCAGCAGCTTTGCAACAGATACGCAGTATTTT
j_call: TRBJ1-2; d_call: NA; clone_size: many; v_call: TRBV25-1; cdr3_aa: CASSGGYYYGYTF; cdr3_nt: TGTGCCAGCAGTGGAGGATACTACTATGGCTACACCTTC